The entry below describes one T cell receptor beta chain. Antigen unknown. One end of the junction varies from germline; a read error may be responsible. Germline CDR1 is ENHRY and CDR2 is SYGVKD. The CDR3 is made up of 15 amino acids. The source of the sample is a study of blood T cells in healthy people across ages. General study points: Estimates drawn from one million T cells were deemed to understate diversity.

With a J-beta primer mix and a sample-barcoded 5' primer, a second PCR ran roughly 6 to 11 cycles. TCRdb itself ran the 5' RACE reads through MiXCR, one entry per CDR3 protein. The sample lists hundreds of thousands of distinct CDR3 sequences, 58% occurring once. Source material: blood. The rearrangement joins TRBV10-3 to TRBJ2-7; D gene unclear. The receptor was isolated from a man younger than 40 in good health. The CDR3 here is CANSERTLGSYEQYF. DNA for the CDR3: TGTGCCAACAGTGAGAGAACGTTGGGCTCCTACGAGCAGTACTTC.